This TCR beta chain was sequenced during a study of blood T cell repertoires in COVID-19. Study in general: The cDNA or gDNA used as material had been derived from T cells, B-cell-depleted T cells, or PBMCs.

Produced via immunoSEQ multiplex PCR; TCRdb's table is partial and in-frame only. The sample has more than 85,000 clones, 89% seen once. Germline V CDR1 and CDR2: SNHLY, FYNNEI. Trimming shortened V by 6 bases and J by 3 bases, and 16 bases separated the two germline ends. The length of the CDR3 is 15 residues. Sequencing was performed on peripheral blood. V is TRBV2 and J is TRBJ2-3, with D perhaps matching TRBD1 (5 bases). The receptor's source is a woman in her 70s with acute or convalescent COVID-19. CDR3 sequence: CASRARDPKTDTQYF. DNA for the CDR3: TGTGCCAGCAGGGCCAGGGATCCCAAGACAGATACGCAGTATTTT.